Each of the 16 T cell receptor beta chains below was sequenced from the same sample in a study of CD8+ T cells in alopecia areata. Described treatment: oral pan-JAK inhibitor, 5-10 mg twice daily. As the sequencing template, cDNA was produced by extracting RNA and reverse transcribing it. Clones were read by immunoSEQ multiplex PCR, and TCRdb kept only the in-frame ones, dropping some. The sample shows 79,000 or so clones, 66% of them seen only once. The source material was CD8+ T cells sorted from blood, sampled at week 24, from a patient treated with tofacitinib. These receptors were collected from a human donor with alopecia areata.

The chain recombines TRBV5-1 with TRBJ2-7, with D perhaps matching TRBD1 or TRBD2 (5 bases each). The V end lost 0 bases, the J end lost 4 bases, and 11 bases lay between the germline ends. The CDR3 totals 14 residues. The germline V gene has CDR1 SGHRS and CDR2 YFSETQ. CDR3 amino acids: CASSLAGTTYEQYF. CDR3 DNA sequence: TGCGCCAGCAGCTTGGCCGGGACCACGTACGAGCAGTACTTC.

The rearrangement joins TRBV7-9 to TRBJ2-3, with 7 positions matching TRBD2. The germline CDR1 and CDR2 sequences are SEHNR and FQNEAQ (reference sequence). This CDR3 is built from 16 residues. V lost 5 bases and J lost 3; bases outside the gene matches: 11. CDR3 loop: CASSPPVAGVTDTQYF. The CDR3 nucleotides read TGTGCCAGCAGCCCCCCAGTGGCGGGAGTGACAGATACGCAGTATTTT.

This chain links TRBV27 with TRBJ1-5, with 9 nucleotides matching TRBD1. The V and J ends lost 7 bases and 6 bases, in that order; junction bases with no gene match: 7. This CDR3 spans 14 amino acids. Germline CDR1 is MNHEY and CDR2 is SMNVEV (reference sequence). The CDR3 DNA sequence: TGTGCCAGCATGAAGGGACAGGGCAGTCAGCCCCAGCATTTT. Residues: CASMKGQGSQPQHF.

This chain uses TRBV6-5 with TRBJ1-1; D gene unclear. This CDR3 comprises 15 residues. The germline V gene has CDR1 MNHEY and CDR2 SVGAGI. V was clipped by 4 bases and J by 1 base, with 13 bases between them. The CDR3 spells CASSSDLVRNTEAFF. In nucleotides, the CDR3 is TGTGCCAGCAGTTCCGACCTCGTTCGGAACACTGAAGCTTTCTTT.

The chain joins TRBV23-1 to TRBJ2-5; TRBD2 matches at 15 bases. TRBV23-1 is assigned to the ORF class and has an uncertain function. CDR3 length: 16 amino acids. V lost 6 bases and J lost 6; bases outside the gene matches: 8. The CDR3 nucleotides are TGCGCCAGCAGGCTTGGGACTAGCGGGAGGATAAAGACCCAGTACTTC. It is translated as CASRLGTSGRIKTQYF.

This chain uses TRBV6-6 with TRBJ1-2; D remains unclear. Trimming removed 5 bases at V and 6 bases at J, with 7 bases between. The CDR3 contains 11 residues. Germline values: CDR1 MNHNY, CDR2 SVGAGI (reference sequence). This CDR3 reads CASSTADGYTF. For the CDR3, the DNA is TGTGCCAGCAGTACAGCAGATGGCTACACCTTC.

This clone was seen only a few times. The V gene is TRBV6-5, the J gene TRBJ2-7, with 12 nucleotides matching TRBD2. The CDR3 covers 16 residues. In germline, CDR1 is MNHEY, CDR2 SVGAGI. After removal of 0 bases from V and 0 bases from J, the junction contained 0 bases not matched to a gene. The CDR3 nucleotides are TGTGCCAGCAGTTACTCGACTAGCGGGAGCTCCTACGAGCAGTACTTC. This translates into CASSYSTSGSSYEQYF.

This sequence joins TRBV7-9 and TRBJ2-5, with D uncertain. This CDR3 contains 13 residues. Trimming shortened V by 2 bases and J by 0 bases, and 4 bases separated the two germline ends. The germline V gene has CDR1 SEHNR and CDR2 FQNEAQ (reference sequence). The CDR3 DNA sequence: TGTGCCAGCAGCTTAAGAGACCAAGAGACCCAGTACTTC. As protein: CASSLRDQETQYF.

CDR3 sequence: CAWRGPPGGGYTF. DNA for the CDR3: TGTGCCTGGCGGGGACCGCCTGGGGGTGGCTACACCTTC. V usage is TRBV30 and J usage is TRBJ1-2; a weak D match, TRBD1 (5 bases). V was trimmed by 5 bases and J by 7 bases, leaving 17 bases between them. In germline, CDR1 is GTSNPN, CDR2 SVGIG (reference sequence). This CDR3 spans 13 amino acids.

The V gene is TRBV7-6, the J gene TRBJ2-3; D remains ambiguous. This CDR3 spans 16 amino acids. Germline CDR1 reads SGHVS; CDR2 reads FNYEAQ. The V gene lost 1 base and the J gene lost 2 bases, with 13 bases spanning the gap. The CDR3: CASSLGLDYLTDTQYF. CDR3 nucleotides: TGTGCCAGCAGCTTAGGATTAGATTACCTCACAGATACGCAGTATTTT.

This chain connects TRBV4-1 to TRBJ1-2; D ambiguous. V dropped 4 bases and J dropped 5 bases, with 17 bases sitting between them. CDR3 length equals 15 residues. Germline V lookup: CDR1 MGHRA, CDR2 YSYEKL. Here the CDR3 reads CASSPWDVEGYGYTF. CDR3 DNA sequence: TGCGCCAGCAGCCCCTGGGATGTCGAAGGGTATGGCTACACCTTC.

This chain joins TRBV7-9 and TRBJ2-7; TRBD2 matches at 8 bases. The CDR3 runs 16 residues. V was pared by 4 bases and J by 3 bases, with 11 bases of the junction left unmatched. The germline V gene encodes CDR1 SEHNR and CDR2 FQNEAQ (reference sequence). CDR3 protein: CASSSIGGAPFYEQYF. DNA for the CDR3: TGTGCCAGCAGCTCCATCGGGGGGGCCCCCTTCTACGAGCAGTACTTC.

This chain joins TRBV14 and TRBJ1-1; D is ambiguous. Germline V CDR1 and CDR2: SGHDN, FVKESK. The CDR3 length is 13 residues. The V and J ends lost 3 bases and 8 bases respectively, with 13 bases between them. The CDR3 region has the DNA TGTGCCAGCAGCCACGTTTCCACACGCGAAGCTTTCTTT. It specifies CASSHVSTREAFF.

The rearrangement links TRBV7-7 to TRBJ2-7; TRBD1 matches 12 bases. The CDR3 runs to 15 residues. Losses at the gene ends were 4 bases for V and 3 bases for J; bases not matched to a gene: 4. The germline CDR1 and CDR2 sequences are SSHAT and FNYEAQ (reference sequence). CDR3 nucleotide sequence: TGTGCCAGCAGCTCCGGGACAGGGGGCAGCTACGAGCAGTACTTC. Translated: CASSSGTGGSYEQYF.

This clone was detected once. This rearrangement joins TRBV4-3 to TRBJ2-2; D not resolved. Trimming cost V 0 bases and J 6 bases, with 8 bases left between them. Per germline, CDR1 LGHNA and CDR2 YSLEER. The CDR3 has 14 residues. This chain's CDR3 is CASSQEFMAGELFF. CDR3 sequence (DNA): TGCGCCAGCAGCCAAGAATTCATGGCCGGGGAGCTGTTTTTT.

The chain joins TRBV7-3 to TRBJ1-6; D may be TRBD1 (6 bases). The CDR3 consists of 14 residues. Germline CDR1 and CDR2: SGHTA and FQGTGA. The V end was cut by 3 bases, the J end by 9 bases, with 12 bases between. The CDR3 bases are TGTGCCAGCAGCTTGGCAGGGGTCGGTTCACCCCTCCACTTT. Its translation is CASSLAGVGSPLHF. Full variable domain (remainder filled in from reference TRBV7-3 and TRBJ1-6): GAGVSQTPSNKVTEKGKYVELRCDPISGHTALYWYRQSLGQGPEFLIYFQGTGAADDSGLPNDRFFAVRPEGSVSTLKIQRTERGDSAVYLCASSLAGVGSPLHFGNGTRLTVT.